This T cell receptor (beta chain) was identified in a study of T cell responses to AZD1222 COVID-19 vaccine. The assay was immunoSEQ multiplex PCR, and TCRdb's table has in-frame clones only and misses some. The sample holds 130,000 or so clones; less than 95% are singletons and the top ten take roughly 7.6%. This receptor was identified in an adult who received the MenACWY meningococcal vaccine as a control. Sequencing used peripheral blood, obtained 28 days after the second dose of the MenACWY control vaccine.

The CDR3 loop reads CASSPEYGSRSPLHF. CDR3 sequence (DNA): TGTGCCAGCAGTCCGGAGTACGGGTCACGTTCACCCCTCCACTTT. The chain uses TRBV6-6 and TRBJ1-6, with no clear D. Trimming cost V 5 bases and J 9 bases, with 17 bases left between them. This CDR3 has 15 residues. Germline CDR1 and CDR2: MNHNY and SVGAGI (reference sequence).